This TCR beta chain was documented in a study of CD8+CD57+ T cells in acquired aplastic anemia. Across the whole study: Healthy donor sequencing depth: some 10 million CD4+, under 12 million CD8+ reads.

Findings and limits, study-wide: The same twenty-nine CD8+ CDR3 sequences occurred in patients and in controls.

This clonotype was detected many times. Its target is not known. Genomic DNA templated the TCR beta VDJ and CDR3 profiling. One entry per CDR3 protein, called by TCRdb with MiXCR from the reads. Altogether about 64,000 distinct CDR3 sequences are present, about 56% being singletons, with the ten largest covering 2% to 2.5%. Trimming left V 0 bases short and J 5 bases short, with 13 bases between. The CDR3 spans 15 residues. Germline loops: CDR1 MNHEY, CDR2 SVGAGI. The chain has TRBV6-5 and TRBJ1-1; no clear D. Specimen: sorted CD4+, CD8+, or CD8+CD57+ T cells (not recorded which) from PBMCs. The receptor was derived from a human donor in good health, serving as a control. This CDR3 reads CASSYSILAGTEAFF. DNA of the CDR3: TGTGCCAGCAGTTACTCGATCCTCGCGGGAACTGAAGCTTTCTTT.